These 23 T cell receptor beta chains share one sample of origin, sequenced in a study of T-cell reconstitution after alpha-beta-depleted transplantation in children. Using unique molecular identifiers, the investigators prepared the TCRbeta library. TCRdb re-analysed the PCR reads in MiXCR, keeping a single row per CDR3 protein. The table lists 600,000 or so distinct CDR3 sequences, 23% of them singletons, with around an eighth in the top ten. The specimen comprised PBMCs, mostly from graft donor cells, sampled 360 days after TCRalphabeta/CD19-depleted stem cell transplant. These receptors originate from a boy under three years old who had a stem cell transplant for acute myeloid leukemia, so the T cells may come from the graft donor.

This clonotype was detected many times. The chain uses TRBV12-3 or TRBV12-4 and TRBJ2-4, with D hard to call. V shed 6 bases and J shed 0 bases, with 9 bases lying between them. The CDR3 spans 14 residues. CDR3 coding DNA: TGTGCCAGCAGCGACCACCTAGCCAAAAACATTCAGTACTTC. It is translated as CASSDHLAKNIQYF.

This clonotype was recorded a few times. The chain recombines TRBV5-1 with TRBJ2-1, with 9 nucleotides matching TRBD2. The CDR3 sequence is 14 residues long. Germline V CDR1 and CDR2: SGHRS, YFSETQ. The V gene end was trimmed by 7 bases and the J gene end by 3 bases; junction bases not matched to a gene: 5. CDR3 coding DNA: TGCGCCAGCGCCCGGACTAGCGTCTACAATGAGCAGTTCTTC. It encodes CASARTSVYNEQFF.

There are many counts of this clonotype. The chain uses TRBV7-9 and TRBJ1-1; D not certain. The CDR3 has 11 residues. Germline V gene lookup returns CDR1 SEHNR and CDR2 FQNEAQ (reference sequence). Trimming removed 5 bases at V and 3 bases at J, with 4 bases between. The CDR3 nucleotides read TGTGCCAGCAGCACGTACACTGAAGCTTTCTTT. It yields the protein CASSTYTEAFF. The full variable domain, completed using reference TRBV7-9 and TRBJ1-1, is DTGVSQNPRHKITKRGQNVTFRCDPISEHNRLYWYRQTLGQGPEFLTYFQNEAQLEKSRLLSDRFSAERPKGSFSTLEIQRTEQGDSAMYLCASSTYTEAFFGQGTRLTVV.

Worth noting for this clonotype: A much larger clonotype is one base distant, so this may be a read error. No conserved phenylalanine or tryptophan is present at the end of the CDR3, so a read error is the likely explanation. V and J are TRBV25-1 and TRBJ2-5; D not resolved. The germline CDR1 and CDR2 sequences are MGHDK and SYGVNS. The CDR3 totals 15 residues. V lost 3 bases, J lost 0 bases, and 11 bases lay in between. CDR3 amino acids: CASSDWTVNQETQYI. CDR3 nucleotides: TGTGCCAGCAGTGACTGGACGGTCAACCAAGAGACCCAGTACATC.

There are many counts of this clonotype. The rearrangement links TRBV20-1 to TRBJ2-5, with D hard to call. This CDR3 contains 11 residues. Deletions cut 7 bases from V and 2 bases from J, with 8 bases between. Germline values: CDR1 DFQATT, CDR2 SNEGSKA (reference sequence). CDR3 residues: CSGGEQETQYF. The CDR3 DNA reads TGCAGTGGTGGAGAGCAAGAGACCCAGTACTTC.

Ten or more counts support this clonotype. This chain links TRBV12-3 or TRBV12-4 with TRBJ1-4; D not certain. The V end lost 6 bases, the J end lost 8 bases, and 10 bases lay between the germline ends. CDR3 size: 12 residues. The chain's CDR3 is CASRTIREKLFF. The CDR3 coding sequence is TGTGCCAGCAGAACAATACGGGAAAAACTGTTTTTT.

At least ten counts were recorded for this clonotype. The chain carries TRBV20-1 and TRBJ2-2; 8 bases are shared with TRBD1. The CDR3 totals 14 residues. CDR1 is DFQATT and CDR2 is SNEGSKA in the germline V gene (reference sequence). The ends lost 6 bases at V and 7 bases at J; junction bases unmatched: 10. The CDR3 loop is CSAALDRAGGELFF. Written as DNA, the CDR3 is TGCAGTGCGGCTCTGGACAGGGCGGGCGGGGAGCTGTTTTTT.

This clonotype turned up a few times. The V and J genes are TRBV10-3 and TRBJ1-5, with 8 bases matching TRBD1. Germline V gene sequence: CDR1 ENHRY, CDR2 SYGVKD. J lost 0 bases, V lost 3 bases, and 7 bases had no gene match. There are 17 residues in the CDR3. The CDR3 is CAISDDDRGRSNQPQHF. DNA of the CDR3: TGTGCCATCAGTGACGATGACAGGGGCCGTAGCAATCAGCCCCAGCATTTT.

This clonotype was seen repeatedly, ten times or more. This chain links TRBV6-5 with TRBJ2-6, with a tentative D call TRBD2 (5 bases). From germline, CDR1 is MNHEY and CDR2 SVGAGI. This CDR3 has 15 residues. V was cut by 1 base and J by 1 base, with 5 bases left in between. CDR3 sequence reads: CASSYWESGANVLTF. For the CDR3, the DNA is TGTGCCAGCAGTTACTGGGAGTCTGGGGCCAACGTCCTGACTTTC.

This clonotype showed up many times. The J gene is TRBJ2-1, the V gene TRBV7-9; D may correspond to TRBD1 or TRBD2 (6 bases each). CDR1 and CDR2 (germline): SEHNR, FQNEAQ (reference sequence). V gave up 11 bases and J gave up 5 bases, with 19 bases separating them. The CDR3 length is 14 residues. CDR3 nucleotide sequence: TGTGCCTCAAGAAGGGGGGCGGCCGACAATGAGCAGTTCTTC. It yields the protein CASRRGAADNEQFF.

Only a few counts were recorded for this clonotype. V gene TRBV9 combines with J gene TRBJ2-3, with D tentatively TRBD2 (5 bases). Trimming pared 0 bases from V and 2 bases from J, leaving 7 bases between. This CDR3 is 14 amino acids long. From germline, CDR1 is SGDLS and CDR2 YYNGEE. CDR3 coding DNA: TGTGCCAGCAGCGTAGCGGACTTCACAGATACGCAGTATTTT. Its protein product is CASSVADFTDTQYF. The full variable domain, completed using reference TRBV9 and TRBJ2-3, is DSGVTQTPKHLITATGQRVTLRCSPRSGDLSVYWYQQSLDQGLQFLIQYYNGEERAKGNILERFSAQQFPDLHSELNLSSLELGDSALYFCASSVADFTDTQYFGPGTRLTVL.

This clonotype was counted a single time. This chain connects TRBV6-6 to TRBJ1-2; D is undetermined. The V gene lost 5 bases and the J gene lost 4 bases, with 11 bases spanning the gap. The CDR3 spans 13 residues. CDR1 is MNHNY, CDR2 SVGAGI, per germline (reference sequence). The CDR3 spells CASSRAGIYGYTF. CDR3 nucleotide sequence: TGTGCCAGCAGTAGGGCGGGGATCTATGGCTACACCTTC.

This clonotype was counted between two and nine times. The chain has TRBV7-6 and TRBJ2-5; 13 nucleotides align to TRBD2. This CDR3 has 19 residues. The J segment lost 2 bases and the V segment lost 1 base, leaving 10 bases of the junction unmatched. Germline loops: CDR1 SGHVS, CDR2 FNYEAQ. CDR3 nucleotide sequence: TGTGCCAGCAGCTTAGTCGCTACTAGCGGGGGGGTTCTACAAGAGACCCAGTACTTC. This encodes CASSLVATSGGVLQETQYF.

This clonotype turned up a few times. This sequence joins TRBV6-5 and TRBJ2-5; 11 bases are a match to TRBD1. Germline loops: CDR1 MNHEY, CDR2 SVGAGI. Unmatched junction bases numbered 9, after V lost 2 bases and J lost 4 bases. The CDR3 is made up of 17 amino acids. The CDR3 DNA reads TGTGCCAGCAGTTACAAGAACTGGGACAGGGGGAGAGAGACCCAGTACTTC. Translation: CASSYKNWDRGRETQYF.

The chain joins TRBV2 to TRBJ2-7, with 7 bases aligning to TRBD1. The CDR3 consists of 13 residues. Germline CDR1 reads SNHLY; CDR2 reads FYNNEI. The V and J ends lost 6 bases and 2 bases, in that order; junction bases with no gene match: 4. CDR3 nucleotide sequence: TGTGCCAGCAGGCGACAGGGCACCTACGAGCAGTACTTC. Its protein is CASRRQGTYEQYF. Looking up the rest from reference TRBV2 and TRBJ2-7 gives the full variable domain: EPEVTQTPSHQVTQMGQEVILRCVPISNHLYFYWYRQILGQKVEFLVSFYNNEISEKSEIFDDQFSVERPDGSNFTLKIRSTKLEDSAMYFCASRRQGTYEQYFGPGTRLTVT.

The sample holds many counts of this clonotype. DNA of the CDR3: TGCAGTGCTTTCACTATGTTGGAGACCCAGTACTTC. Translating it yields CSAFTMLETQYF. The V gene is TRBV20-1, the J gene TRBJ2-5; D gene uncertain. Germline loops: CDR1 DFQATT, CDR2 SNEGSKA (reference sequence). The CDR3 has 12 amino acids. Trimming removed 5 bases at V and 5 bases at J, with 12 bases between.

There are a few counts of this clonotype. The rearrangement joins TRBV28 to TRBJ2-7; possible D gene TRBD2, 6 bases. The V gene's germline CDR1 is MDHEN and CDR2 SYDVKM. Trimming took 7 bases from V and 6 from J, leaving 16 bases between them. CDR3 length equals 13 residues. The CDR3 bases are TGTGCCAGCAAAAAGGGTGGGGAGGCCGAGCAGTACGTC. Translating gives CASKKGGEAEQYV.

Ten or more counts support this clonotype. This CDR3 is CASSLVVRDSPLHF. The CDR3, as DNA: TGTGCCAGCAGCTTAGTGGTCAGGGACTCACCCCTCCACTTT. The V and J genes are TRBV7-2 and TRBJ1-6; D possibly corresponds to TRBD1 (5 bases). This CDR3 contains 14 residues. Per germline, CDR1 SGHTA and CDR2 FQGNSA. Trimming left V 1 base short and J 10 bases short, with 11 bases between.

As to this clonotype: A much more abundant neighbour one base away suggests this may be a read error. The rearrangement links TRBV5-1 to TRBJ2-7, with 10 bases aligning to TRBD1. This CDR3 is built from 14 residues. Per the germline V gene, CDR1 is SGHRS and CDR2 is YFSETQ. V lost 4 bases to trimming and J lost 8 bases; unmatched junction nucleotides: 9. The CDR3 bases are TGCGCCAGCAGCCCCGGACAGGGGGGACTTCAGCAGTACTTC. As protein: CASSPGQGGLQQYF. Filled out from reference TRBV5-1 and TRBJ2-7, the complete variable domain reads KAGVTQTPRYLIKTRGQQVTLSCSPISGHRSVSWYQQTPGQGLQFLFEYFSETQRNKGNFPGRFSGRQFSNSRSEMNVSTLELGDSALYLCASSPGQGGLQQYFGPGTRLTVT.

This clonotype has more than one count but fewer than ten. This CDR3 is CATLPEGTGSYEQYF. The DNA for the CDR3 is TGTGCCACCCTACCTGAGGGGACAGGTAGTTACGAGCAGTACTTC. V usage is TRBV10-3 and J usage is TRBJ2-7; the match to TRBD1 covers 8 bases. CDR1 and CDR2 (germline): ENHRY, SYGVKD. The CDR3 sequence is 15 residues long. With 10 bases clipped from V and 4 bases from J, the junction kept 15 bases outside the gene matches.

The rearrangement joins TRBV9 to TRBJ1-2; maybe TRBD1 (5 bases). CDR3 length equals 12 residues. Trimming pared 3 bases from V and 10 bases from J, leaving 13 bases between. CDR1 and CDR2 from the germline V gene are SGDLS and YYNGEE. CDR3 region: CASSGGTVSYTF. The CDR3 DNA is TGTGCCAGCAGCGGAGGGACGGTTTCCTACACCTTC.

The chain employs TRBV7-8 and TRBJ2-6; 9 positions agree with TRBD2. This CDR3 is 19 amino acids long. V was clipped by 6 bases and J by 0 bases; unmatched bases: 12. In germline, CDR1 is SGHVS, CDR2 FQNEAQ. The CDR3 protein is CASRTHASGDSSGANVLTF. The CDR3 bases are TGTGCCAGCAGGACCCATGCTAGCGGGGATAGCTCTGGGGCCAACGTCCTGACTTTC.

In DNA form, the CDR3 reads TGTGCCAGTCGACAGGAGCCCTCTGGAAACACCATATATTTT. It specifies CASRQEPSGNTIYF. The chain is built from TRBV6-1 and TRBJ1-3; D perhaps matches TRBD1 (6 bases). V dropped 9 bases and J dropped 0 bases, with 12 bases sitting between them. This CDR3 is 14 amino acids long. Germline V gene data show CDR1 as MNHNS and CDR2 as SASEGT.